This T cell receptor (beta chain) was profiled in a study of vaccination and CD4 T cells after COVID-19. Study as a whole: Convalescent patients gave post-COVID blood a median approximately 94 days post-diagnosis, range 35 to 161. Taking of post-vaccine samples occurred a median approximately 72 days after dose two (range 14 to 241). Each of the control cultures got a CEFX pool, an HIV-1 Nef pool, or no peptide.

The Oncomine TCR Beta short-read assay was what sequenced the DNA obtained from cultured CD4+ T cells. MiXCR, applied by TCRdb to the PCR reads, yields one record per CDR3 protein. The repertoire includes more than 13,000 distinct CDR3 sequences, approximately 30% of them detected once, and 15% to 20% sits in the top ten. The treatment is: roughly 10-day PBMC culture with coronavirus spike peptide pools or control peptides (ViraFEST assay). Fresh IL-2 medium replaced half the culture medium on days 3 and 7. Remarks on this clonotype: The antigen remains undetermined.

Trimming cost V 8 bases and J 9 bases, with 7 bases left between them. This CDR3 contains 10 residues. Germline lookup yields CDR1 SGHNT and CDR2 YENEEA. The sample taken for sequencing was cultured CD4+ T cells from blood. V and J are TRBV11-3 and TRBJ2-2, with D uncertain. This receptor was identified in a human donor with COVID-19. For the CDR3, the DNA is TGTGCCAGCCAGTCGCGGGAGCTGTTTTTT. Its protein is CASQSRELFF.